These 5 T cell receptor beta chains share one sample of origin, sequenced in a study of T cell responses to AZD1222 COVID-19 vaccine. Sequencing used immunoSEQ multiplex PCR; TCRdb keeps in-frame clones, though not all of them. The repertoire has more than 65,000 clones, approximately 85% of them found once; the top ten carry about 3.5%. Sequenced here: peripheral blood, sampled 28 days after the second AZD1222 dose. The source is an adult who received the AZD1222 COVID-19 vaccine.

The chain uses TRBV5-8 and TRBJ1-1; no clear D gene. Trimming shortened V by 4 bases and J by 2 bases, and 21 bases separated the two germline ends. The CDR3 contains 17 residues. The germline V gene has CDR1 SGHTS and CDR2 YDEGEE. CDR3: CASSLGLTASLNTEAFF. CDR3 nucleotide sequence: TGTGCCAGCAGCCTGGGGTTAACAGCATCCCTTAACACTGAAGCTTTCTTT.

Here the CDR3 reads CACQRGTASSYNSPLHF. CDR3 DNA: TGTGCCTGCCAAAGAGGGACAGCGAGCTCCTATAATTCACCCCTCCACTTT. The V and J genes are TRBV30 and TRBJ1-6; 7 bases are a match to TRBD1. Trimming cost V 6 bases and J 0 bases; bases outside gene matches: 11. There are 17 residues in the CDR3. Germline-derived CDR1 and CDR2 are GTSNPN and SVGIG (reference sequence). Filled out from reference TRBV30 and TRBJ1-6, the complete variable domain reads SQTIHQWPATLVQPVGSPLSLECTVEGTSNPNLYWYRQAAGRGLQLLFYSVGIGQISSEVPQNLSASRPQDRQFILSSKKLLLSDSGFYLCACQRGTASSYNSPLHFGNGTRLTVT.

V is TRBV5-4 and J is TRBJ1-4; 7 bases align to TRBD1. The V segment lost 0 bases and the J segment 8 bases; nucleotides outside the gene matches: 10. This CDR3 comprises 16 residues. The germline gives CDR1 SGHNT, CDR2 YYREEE (reference sequence). The CDR3, as DNA: TGTGCCAGCAGCTTGGCAGTGGAGGGGGCAAGGGAAAAACTGTTTTTT. It is translated as CASSLAVEGAREKLFF.

The V and J genes are TRBV30 and TRBJ2-7, with TRBD2 as a possible D gene (6 bases). This CDR3 contains 12 residues. V was clipped by 8 bases and J by 1 base, with 12 bases between them. The germline V gene encodes CDR1 GTSNPN and CDR2 SVGIG (reference sequence). DNA of the CDR3: TGTGCCCACCGCGGGGATTCCTACGAGCAGTACTTC. It translates to CAHRGDSYEQYF.

The chain employs TRBV19 and TRBJ1-4; D not resolved. V was trimmed by 0 bases and J by 6 bases, leaving 14 bases between them. Germline CDR1 LNHDA, CDR2 SQIVND (reference sequence). The CDR3 is 16 residues long. CDR3 bases: TGTGCCAGTAGTATAGATCTTAACAATTTCGATGAAAAACTGTTTTTT. This encodes CASSIDLNNFDEKLFF. Looking up the rest from reference TRBV19 and TRBJ1-4 gives the full variable domain: DGGITQSPKYLFRKEGQNVTLSCEQNLNHDAMYWYRQDPGQGLRLIYYSQIVNDFQKGDIAEGYSVSREKKESFPLTVTSAQKNPTAFYLCASSIDLNNFDEKLFFGSGTQLSVL.